These 12 T cell receptor beta chains came from one sample sequenced in a study of vaccination and CD4 T cells after COVID-19. As to treatment: roughly ten-day PBMC culture with coronavirus spike peptide pools or control peptides (ViraFEST assay). What these receptors recognize is not known. Cultured CD4+ T cells had their DNA profiled by the Oncomine TCR Beta short-read assay. Each CDR3 protein is one row after TCRdb ran MiXCR on the PCR reads. Among about 4,600 distinct CDR3 sequences listed, approximately 30% were seen once. The specimen was CD4+ T cells from blood, cultured in vitro. Receptors originate from a human donor who had recovered from COVID-19.

The V gene is TRBV5-4, the J gene TRBJ2-7; D is undetermined. CDR1 SGHNT and CDR2 YYREEE come from the germline V gene (reference sequence). There are 14 residues in the CDR3. Trimming shortened V by 4 bases and J by 3 bases, and 14 bases separated the two germline ends. The CDR3 nucleotides are TGTGCCAGCAGCCAAGGGTTTTTAGGCTACGAGCAGTACTTC. Residues: CASSQGFLGYEQYF. Supplemented by reference TRBV5-4 and TRBJ2-7, the full variable domain reads ETGVTQSPTHLIKTRGQQVTLRCSSQSGHNTVSWYQQALGQGPQFIFQYYREEENGRGNFPPRFSGLQFPNYSSELNVNALELDDSALYLCASSQGFLGYEQYFGPGTRLTVT.

A note on this clonotype: One end of the junction is discordant with germline, which a read error may explain. This chain links TRBV15 with TRBJ2-3; 8 bases are shared with TRBD2. Germline V gene data show CDR1 as LNHNV and CDR2 as YYDKDF (reference sequence). This CDR3 is built from 17 residues. The CDR3 region has the DNA TGTGCCACCAGCACCGACGGGCCAGCGGGAGAGACAGGTACGCAGTATTTT. Protein sequence: CATSTDGPAGETGTQYF.

The chain couples TRBV20-1 to TRBJ1-5; D gene unclear. V lost 3 bases to trimming and J lost 6 bases, with 12 bases between them. Germline V gene lookup returns CDR1 DFQATT and CDR2 SNEGSKA (reference sequence). The CDR3 is made up of 13 amino acids. CDR3: CSASSRLGQPQHF. Here the CDR3 DNA reads TGCAGTGCTAGCAGTCGTTTAGGTCAGCCCCAGCATTTT.

This chain links TRBV30 with TRBJ2-1; no firm D call. With 4 bases removed from V and 8 bases from J, the gap between germline ends came to 15 bases. CDR3 length: 13 residues. Germline-derived CDR1 and CDR2 are GTSNPN and SVGIG (reference sequence). The CDR3 DNA reads as TGTGCCTGGACCGACGGCTCGCTATATGAGCAGTTCTTC. This encodes CAWTDGSLYEQFF.

The table lists this clonotype with a few counts. The chain links TRBV11-2 to TRBJ2-5; D unresolved. The length of the CDR3 is 12 residues. V lost 0 bases, J lost 5 bases, and 4 bases lay in between. Germline CDR1 SGHAT, CDR2 FQNNGV. DNA of the CDR3: TGTGCCAGCAGCTTAGATTACGAGACCCAGTACTTC. Protein product: CASSLDYETQYF.

Within the sample, this clonotype is medium-sized. The rearrangement links TRBV30 to TRBJ1-5; tentative D call: TRBD1 (5 bases). The CDR3 runs 14 residues. V was shortened by 2 bases and J by 5 bases, with 13 bases between the two germline ends. Germline-derived CDR1 and CDR2 are GTSNPN and SVGIG (reference sequence). CDR3 protein: CAWSRQGGDQPQHF. The CDR3 DNA follows: TGTGCCTGGAGTCGGCAGGGTGGGGATCAGCCCCAGCATTTT.

This chain uses TRBV6-1 with TRBJ2-5, with a tentative D call TRBD1 (6 bases). The V and J ends lost 5 bases and 4 bases respectively, with 20 bases between them. This CDR3 has 16 residues. Per the germline V gene, CDR1 is MNHNS and CDR2 is SASEGT. The CDR3 spells CASSLQGIRDGETQYF. For the CDR3, the DNA is TGTGCCAGCAGTCTACAGGGAATCAGGGACGGAGAGACCCAGTACTTC.

CDR3 in amino acids: CASSLEASYNTEAFF. The CDR3 coding sequence is TGCGCCAGCAGCTTGGAGGCCAGCTACAACACTGAAGCTTTCTTT. The V gene is TRBV5-1, the J gene TRBJ1-1; D is unclear. From germline, CDR1 is SGHRS and CDR2 YFSETQ. Deletions cut 0 bases from V and 2 bases from J, with 11 bases between. CDR3 length equals 15 residues.

The rearrangement uses TRBV5-4 and TRBJ2-5; TRBD2 matches at 12 bases. The V gene's germline CDR1 is SGHNT and CDR2 YYREEE (reference sequence). The CDR3 has 16 amino acids. J gave up 6 bases and V 0 bases, and 6 bases lay outside the gene matches. The chain's CDR3 is CASSLGGLAGGKTQYF. In DNA form, the CDR3 reads TGTGCCAGCAGCTTGGGGGGTCTAGCGGGAGGGAAGACCCAGTACTTC. The complete variable domain, with remaining parts taken from reference TRBV5-4 and TRBJ2-5, reads ETGVTQSPTHLIKTRGQQVTLRCSSQSGHNTVSWYQQALGQGPQFIFQYYREEENGRGNFPPRFSGLQFPNYSSELNVNALELDDSALYLCASSLGGLAGGKTQYFGPGTRLLVL.

The J gene is TRBJ1-4, the V gene TRBV12-3 or TRBV12-4; D gene uncertain. Trimming shortened V by 0 bases and J by 12 bases, and 14 bases separated the two germline ends. The CDR3 has 14 amino acids. CDR3 protein: CASSLALWRLQLFF. In DNA, the CDR3 is TGTGCCAGCAGTTTAGCTTTATGGCGGTTGCAACTGTTTTTT.

The chain links TRBV7-2 to TRBJ2-1; D may be TRBD2 (5 bases). The CDR3 is 12 amino acids. Germline lookup yields CDR1 SGHTA and CDR2 FQGNSA. V dropped 4 bases and J dropped 7 bases, with 8 bases sitting between them. DNA for the CDR3: TGTGCCAGCAGCTCATGGGAGAATGAGCAGTTCTTC. This encodes CASSSWENEQFF.

The chain employs TRBV5-6 and TRBJ2-3; possibly TRBD1 or TRBD2 for D (6 bases each). Germline V CDR1 and CDR2: SGHDT, YYEEEE. V was shortened by 0 bases and J by 4 bases, with 9 bases between the two germline ends. The CDR3 has 14 amino acids. The CDR3 loop reads CASSLVRGADTQYF. Written as DNA, the CDR3 is TGTGCCAGCAGCTTGGTAAGGGGGGCAGATACGCAGTATTTT.